This T cell receptor (beta chain) is drawn from a study of cytomegalovirus exposure and HLA in healthy donors. This clone was counted between two and nine times. The junction departs from germline at one end; a sequencing error may be responsible. The table came from immunoSEQ multiplex PCR; TCRdb's copy has only in-frame clones and leaves some out. Of under 250,000 clones in the sample, about 88% were seen once. These donors were members of the 120-subject validation cohort, a group separate from the roughly 670-subject first cohort. CDR1 MNHNY and CDR2 SVGAGI come from the germline V gene (reference sequence). The length of the CDR3 is 12 residues.

This sequence originates from a man in his late teens or twenties in good health and CMV-seropositive. The chain couples TRBV6-6 to TRBJ1-2; no clear D gene. Input material: PBMCs. The CDR3 loop is CASSPQNSGYTF. The CDR3 bases are TGTGCCAGCAGTCCCCAGAACTCTGGCTACACCTTC.